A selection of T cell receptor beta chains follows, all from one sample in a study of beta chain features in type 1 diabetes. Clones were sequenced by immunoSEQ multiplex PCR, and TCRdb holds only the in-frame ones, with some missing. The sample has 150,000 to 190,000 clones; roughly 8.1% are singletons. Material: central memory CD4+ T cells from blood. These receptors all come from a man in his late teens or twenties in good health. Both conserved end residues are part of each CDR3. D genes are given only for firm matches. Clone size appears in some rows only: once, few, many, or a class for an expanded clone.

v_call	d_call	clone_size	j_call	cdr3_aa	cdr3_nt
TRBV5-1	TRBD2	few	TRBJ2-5	CASSSWRGGRTETQYF	TGCGCCAGCAGCTCCTGGCGGGGGGGCCGAACGGAGACCCAGTACTTC
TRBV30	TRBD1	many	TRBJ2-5	CAWDRGRRETQYF	TGTGCCTGGGACAGGGGGCGCCGAGAGACCCAGTACTTC
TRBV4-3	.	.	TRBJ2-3	CASSQDLQRGDTQYF	.
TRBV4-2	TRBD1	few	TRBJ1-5	CASSGNRGTGQPQHF	TGTGCCAGCAGCGGTAACAGGGGTACTGGCCAGCCCCAGCATTTT
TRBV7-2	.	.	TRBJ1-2	CASSRANYGYTF	TGTGCCAGCAGCCGGGCTAACTATGGCTACACCTTC
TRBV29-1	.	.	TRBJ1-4	CSAEGGGKLFF	TGCAGCGCCGAAGGGGGGGGAAAACTGTTTTTT
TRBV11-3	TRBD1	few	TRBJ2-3	CASSPGPDRETQYF	TGTGCCAGCAGCCCCGGGCCGGACAGGGAAACGCAGTATTTT
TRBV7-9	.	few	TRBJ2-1	CASSLRPRGPRGNEQFF	TGTGCCAGCAGCCTTAGGCCCAGGGGTCCAAGGGGGAATGAGCAGTTCTTC
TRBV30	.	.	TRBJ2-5	CAWSVLGGKYQETQYF	TGTGCCTGGAGTGTACTGGGGGGAAAGTACCAAGAGACCCAGTACTTC
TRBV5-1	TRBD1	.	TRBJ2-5	CASSTTPGTGIKTQYF	TGCGCCAGCAGCACCACACCCGGGACAGGGATTAAGACCCAGTACTTC
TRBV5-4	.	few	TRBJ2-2	CASSPDPGDTGELFF	TGTGCCAGCAGCCCGGATCCGGGGGACACCGGGGAGCTGTTTTTT
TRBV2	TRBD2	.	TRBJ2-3	CASRRTSGGRGDTQYF	TGTGCCAGCAGGCGGACTAGCGGGGGGCGGGGAGATACGCAGTATTTT
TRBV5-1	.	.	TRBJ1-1	CASRPDGHLNTEAFF	TGCGCCAGCAGGCCCGATGGACACCTTAACACTGAAGCTTTCTTT
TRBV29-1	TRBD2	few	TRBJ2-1	CSATPSSGGAREQFF	TGCAGCGCCACCCCTTCCAGCGGGGGGGCACGGGAGCAGTTCTTC
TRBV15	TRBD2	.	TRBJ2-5	CATNSGGGGETQYF	TGTGCCACCAATAGCGGGGGGGGAGGCGAGACCCAGTACTTC
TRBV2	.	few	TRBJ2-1	CASIVAEVPYNEQFF	TGTGCCAGCATAGTAGCGGAGGTACCCTACAATGAGCAGTTCTTC
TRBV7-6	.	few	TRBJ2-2	CASSPFMGRTNTGELFF	TGTGCCAGCAGCCCCTTCATGGGGCGGACGAACACCGGGGAGCTGTTTTTT
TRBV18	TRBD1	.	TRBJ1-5	CASSPPGQGNQPQHF	TGTGCCAGCTCACCTCCCGGACAGGGCAATCAGCCCCAGCATTTT
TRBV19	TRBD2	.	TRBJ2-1	CASSLRTSGGLEQFF	TGTGCCAGTAGTCTCCGGACTAGCGGGGGGTTGGAGCAGTTCTTC
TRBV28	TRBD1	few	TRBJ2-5	CASSLSRDRGMRETQYF	TGTGCCAGCAGTTTATCCCGGGACAGGGGGATGCGGGAGACCCAGTACTTC
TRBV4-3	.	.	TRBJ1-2	CASSQNLATDYGYTF	TGCGCCAGCAGCCAAAACTTAGCCACTGACTATGGCTACACCTTC
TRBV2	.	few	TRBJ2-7	CARSQGSSEQYF	TGTGCCAGATCCCAGGGATCCTCCGAGCAGTACTTC
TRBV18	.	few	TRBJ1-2	CASSPSWTVDYGYTF	TGTGCCAGCTCACCAAGTTGGACAGTGGACTATGGCTACACCTTC
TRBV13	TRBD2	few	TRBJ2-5	CASSPRTSGSQETQYF	TGTGCCAGCAGCCCAAGGACTAGCGGGTCACAAGAGACCCAGTACTTC
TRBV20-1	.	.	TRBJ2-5	CSAPPRETQYF	TGCAGTGCTCCTCCACGGGAGACCCAGTACTTC
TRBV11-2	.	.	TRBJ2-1	CASSLDRGVEQFF	TGTGCCAGCAGCTTAGACCGGGGAGTTGAGCAGTTCTTC
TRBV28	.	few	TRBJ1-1	CASSLELRGTEAFF	TGTGCCAGCAGCTTGGAGTTAAGGGGGACTGAAGCTTTCTTT
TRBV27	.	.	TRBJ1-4	CASSPPRRGGNEKLFF	TGTGCCAGCAGTCCGCCTCGACGGGGGGGCAATGAAAAACTGTTTTTT
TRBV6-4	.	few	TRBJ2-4	CASSRRGIRLARFIDIQYF	TGTGCCAGTAGTCGGAGAGGTATAAGGCTAGCGAGATTTATAGACATTCAGTACTTC
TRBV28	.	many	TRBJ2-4	CASRTRGALNIQYF	TGTGCCAGCAGGACACGGGGGGCCCTAAACATTCAGTACTTC
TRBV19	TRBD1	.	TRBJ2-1	CASSPTGMGEQFF	TGTGCCAGTAGCCCGACAGGGATGGGTGAGCAGTTCTTC